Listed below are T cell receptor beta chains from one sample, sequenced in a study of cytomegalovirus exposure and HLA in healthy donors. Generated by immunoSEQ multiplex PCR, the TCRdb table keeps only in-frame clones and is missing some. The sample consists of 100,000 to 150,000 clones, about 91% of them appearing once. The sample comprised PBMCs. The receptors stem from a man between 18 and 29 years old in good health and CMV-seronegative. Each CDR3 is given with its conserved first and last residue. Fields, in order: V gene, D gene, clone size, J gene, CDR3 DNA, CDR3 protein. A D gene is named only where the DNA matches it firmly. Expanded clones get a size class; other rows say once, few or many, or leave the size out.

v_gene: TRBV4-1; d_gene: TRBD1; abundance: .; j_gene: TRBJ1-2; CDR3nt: TGCGCCAGCAGCCAAGCGGAGACAGGGGTTTATGGCTACACCTTC; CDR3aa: CASSQAETGVYGYTF
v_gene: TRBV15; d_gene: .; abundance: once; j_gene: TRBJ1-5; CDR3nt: TGTGCCACCAGCAGAGATAGGATCCGGGATCAGCCCCAGCATTTT; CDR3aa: CATSRDRIRDQPQHF
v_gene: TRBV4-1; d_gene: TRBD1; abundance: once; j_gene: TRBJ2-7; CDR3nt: TGCGCCAGCAAGACGGGACAGGGGGCCTACGAGCAGTACTTC; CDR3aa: CASKTGQGAYEQYF
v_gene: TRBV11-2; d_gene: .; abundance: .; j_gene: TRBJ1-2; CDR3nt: TGTGCCAGCAGCTTAGATCCCAAGGGAGGGCGAGGCTACACCTTC; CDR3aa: CASSLDPKGGRGYTF
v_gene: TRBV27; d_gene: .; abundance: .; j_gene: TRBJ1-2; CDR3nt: TGTGCCAGCAGTTTTACAGGCTACTATGGCTACACCTTC; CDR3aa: CASSFTGYYGYTF
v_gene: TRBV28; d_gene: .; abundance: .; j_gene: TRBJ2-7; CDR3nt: TGTGCCAGCAGTCCCCACTTAGTAGCAGACTCCTACGAGCAGTACTTC; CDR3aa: CASSPHLVADSYEQYF
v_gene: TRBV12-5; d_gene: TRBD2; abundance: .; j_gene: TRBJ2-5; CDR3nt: TGTGCTAGTGGTTATACACTAGCGGGAGAAGAGACCCAGTACTTC; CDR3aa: CASGYTLAGEETQYF
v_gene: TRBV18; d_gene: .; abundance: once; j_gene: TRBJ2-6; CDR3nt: TGTGCCAGCTCACCGGGCTCAGAAGACCTAAAACTCACTCGGGCCAACGTCCTGACTTTC; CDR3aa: CASSPGSEDLKLTRANVLTF
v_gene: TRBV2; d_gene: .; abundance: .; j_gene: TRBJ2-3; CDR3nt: TGTGCCAGCAGCCTCCAGACTCGATCCTTCGGAGATACGCAGTATTTT; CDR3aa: CASSLQTRSFGDTQYF
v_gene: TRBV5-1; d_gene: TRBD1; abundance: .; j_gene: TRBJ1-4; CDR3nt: TGCGCCAGCAGTCCTAAACCGACAGGGGTAGATGAAAAACTGTTTTTT; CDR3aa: CASSPKPTGVDEKLFF
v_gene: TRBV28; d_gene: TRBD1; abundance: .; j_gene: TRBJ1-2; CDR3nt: TGTGCCAGCAGTCCCCCAGGGGGGAACAACTATGGCTACACCTTC; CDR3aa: CASSPPGGNNYGYTF
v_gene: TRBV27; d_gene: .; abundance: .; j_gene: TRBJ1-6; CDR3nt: TGTGCCAGCTCTCCCGGGGTACCCTATAATTCACCCCTCCACTTT; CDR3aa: CASSPGVPYNSPLHF
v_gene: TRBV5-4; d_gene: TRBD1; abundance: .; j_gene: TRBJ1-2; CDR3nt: TGTGCCAGCAGCCTCGAAGACAGGGTTGATATTGGGGGCTACACCTTC; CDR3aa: CASSLEDRVDIGGYTF
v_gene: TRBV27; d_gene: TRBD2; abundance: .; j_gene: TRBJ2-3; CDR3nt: TGTGCCAGCAGCCACCCCACCGGGACTAGCGGGTTGTCTAGCACAGATACGCAGTATTTT; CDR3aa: CASSHPTGTSGLSSTDTQYF
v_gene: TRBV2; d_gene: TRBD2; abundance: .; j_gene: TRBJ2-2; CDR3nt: TGTGCCAGCAGGGACATGGGGGGGACCGGGGAGCTGTTTTTT; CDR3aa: CASRDMGGTGELFF
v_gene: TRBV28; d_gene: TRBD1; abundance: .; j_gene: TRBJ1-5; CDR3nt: TGTGCCAGCAGTTTACCGACAGGGGATTCTTTTTTACGTCAGCCCCAGCATTTT; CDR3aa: CASSLPTGDSFLRQPQHF
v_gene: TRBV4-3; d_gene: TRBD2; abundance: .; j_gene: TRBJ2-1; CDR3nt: TGCGCCAGCAGCCAAGATGATAGCGGGGGGGCGGCCCCCCGAGACAATGAGCAGTTCTTC; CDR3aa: CASSQDDSGGAAPRDNEQFF
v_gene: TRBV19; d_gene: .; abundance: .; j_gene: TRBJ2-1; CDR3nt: TGTGCCACCGGCGGATTCTTTAGCGGTCCCTACAATGAGCAGTTCTTC; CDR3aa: CATGGFFSGPYNEQFF
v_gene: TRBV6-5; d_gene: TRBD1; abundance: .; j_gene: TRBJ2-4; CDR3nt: TGTGCCAGCAGCCTAGACAGGGGAAAAGGCAACATTCAGTACTTC; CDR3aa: CASSLDRGKGNIQYF
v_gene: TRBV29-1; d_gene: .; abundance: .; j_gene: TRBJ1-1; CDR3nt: TGCAGCGTGGGCAGAATGAACACTGAAGCTTTCTTT; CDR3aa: CSVGRMNTEAFF
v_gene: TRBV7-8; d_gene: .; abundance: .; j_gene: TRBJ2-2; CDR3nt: TGTGCCAGCAGCCTCAGACAGACCGGGGAGCTGTTTTTT; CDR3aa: CASSLRQTGELFF
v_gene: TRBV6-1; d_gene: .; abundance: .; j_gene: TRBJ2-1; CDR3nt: TGTGCCAGCGGACAGTTTTCCTCCTACAATGAGCAGTTCTTC; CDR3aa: CASGQFSSYNEQFF
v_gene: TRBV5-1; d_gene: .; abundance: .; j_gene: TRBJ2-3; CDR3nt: TGCGCCAGCAGCTTGGTGTTAGCAACCAACACAGATACGCAGTATTTT; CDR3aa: CASSLVLATNTDTQYF
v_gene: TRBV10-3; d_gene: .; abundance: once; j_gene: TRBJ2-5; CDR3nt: TGTGCCATCAGTGACCCTCGGCAGGCGGGCGAAGAGACCCAGTACTTC; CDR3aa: CAISDPRQAGEETQYF
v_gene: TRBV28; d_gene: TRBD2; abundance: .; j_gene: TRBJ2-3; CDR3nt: TGTGCCAGACCGGGACTAGCGATTCCCGGTGAGGGGGATACGCAGTATTTT; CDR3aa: CARPGLAIPGEGDTQYF
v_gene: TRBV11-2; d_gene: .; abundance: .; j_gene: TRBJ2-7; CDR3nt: TGTGCCAGCAGCTTAGTTAGTTGGTACAGCGGATACGAGCAGTACTTC; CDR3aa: CASSLVSWYSGYEQYF
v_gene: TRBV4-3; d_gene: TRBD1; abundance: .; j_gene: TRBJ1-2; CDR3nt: TGCGCCAGCAGCCAAGATTTTCGACAGGGTTATCATGGCTACACCTTC; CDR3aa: CASSQDFRQGYHGYTF
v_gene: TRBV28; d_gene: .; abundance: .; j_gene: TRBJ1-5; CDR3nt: TGTGCCAGCAGTTACAGGAGGGCTATTAGCAATCAGCCCCAGCATTTT; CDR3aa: CASSYRRAISNQPQHF
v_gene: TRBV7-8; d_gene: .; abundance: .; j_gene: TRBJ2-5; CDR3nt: TGTGCCAGCAGCTTTAGACGGGACAACCAAGAGACCCAGTACTTC; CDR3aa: CASSFRRDNQETQYF
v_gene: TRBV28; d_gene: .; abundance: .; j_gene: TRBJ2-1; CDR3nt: TGTGCCAGCAGTTTAGGGCTCAATGAGCAGTTCTTC; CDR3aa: CASSLGLNEQFF